The present T cell receptor beta chain was sequenced within a study of T-cell memory formation after mild COVID-19. Germline V gives CDR1 SGHAT, CDR2 FQNNGV. This CDR3 is 14 amino acids long. Trimming removed 1 base from V and 0 bases from J, with 6 bases in between. One entry per CDR3 protein results from TCRdb running MiXCR on the 5' RACE reads. The sample includes 550,000 to 700,000 distinct CDR3 sequences, about 20% of them seen just once. The J gene is TRBJ1-2, the V gene TRBV11-2, with unresolved D. Sequencing used PBMCs or a T cell subset sorted from them (not recorded which). This receptor was identified in an adult woman who had mild COVID-19 (a few samples of this study predate the infection). Cell type and time point are not known. CDR3 coding DNA: TGTGCCAGCAGCTTAGGGACCACTAACTATGGCTACACCTTC. It codes for CASSLGTTNYGYTF.